The present T cell receptor (beta chain) was sequenced within a study of T cells expressing NK-cell markers. This CDR3 spans 17 amino acids. Germline V gene data show CDR1 as LNHDA and CDR2 as SQIVND (reference sequence). TCRdb derives one entry per CDR3 protein from the 5' RACE reads, leaving out DNA. The specimen's table records about 160,000 distinct CDR3 sequences. V gene TRBV19 combines with J gene TRBJ2-7; the TCRdb call, TRBD1, lacks DNA for checking. Sequencing input: blood T cells: a sorted CD56 or NKG2C T cell subset, CD4+ or CD8+ T cells, or bulk PBMC T cells (not recorded which). The clonotype comes from a man aged 18 to 69 in good health. This CDR3 is CASSIDFATGIHSEQYF.